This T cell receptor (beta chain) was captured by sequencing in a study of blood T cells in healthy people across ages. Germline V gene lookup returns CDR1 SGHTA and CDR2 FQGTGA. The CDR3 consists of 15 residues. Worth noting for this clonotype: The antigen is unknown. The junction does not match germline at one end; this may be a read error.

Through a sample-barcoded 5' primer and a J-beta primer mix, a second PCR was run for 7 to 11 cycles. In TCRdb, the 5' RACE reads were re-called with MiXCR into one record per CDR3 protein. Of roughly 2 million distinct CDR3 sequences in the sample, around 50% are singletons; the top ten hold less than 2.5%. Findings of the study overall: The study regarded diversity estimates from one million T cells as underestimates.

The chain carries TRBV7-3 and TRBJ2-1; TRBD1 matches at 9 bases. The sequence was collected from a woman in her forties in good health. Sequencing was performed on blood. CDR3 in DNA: TGCGCCAGCAGCACGGGACAGGGAAACTTTCTCGAGCAGTTCTTC. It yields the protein CASSTGQGNFLEQFF. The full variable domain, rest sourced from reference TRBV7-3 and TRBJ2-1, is GAGVSQTPSNKVTEKGKYVELRCDPISGHTALYWYRQSLGQGPEFLIYFQGTGAADDSGLPNDRFFAVRPEGSVSTLKIQRTERGDSAVYLCASSTGQGNFLEQFFGPGTRLTVL.